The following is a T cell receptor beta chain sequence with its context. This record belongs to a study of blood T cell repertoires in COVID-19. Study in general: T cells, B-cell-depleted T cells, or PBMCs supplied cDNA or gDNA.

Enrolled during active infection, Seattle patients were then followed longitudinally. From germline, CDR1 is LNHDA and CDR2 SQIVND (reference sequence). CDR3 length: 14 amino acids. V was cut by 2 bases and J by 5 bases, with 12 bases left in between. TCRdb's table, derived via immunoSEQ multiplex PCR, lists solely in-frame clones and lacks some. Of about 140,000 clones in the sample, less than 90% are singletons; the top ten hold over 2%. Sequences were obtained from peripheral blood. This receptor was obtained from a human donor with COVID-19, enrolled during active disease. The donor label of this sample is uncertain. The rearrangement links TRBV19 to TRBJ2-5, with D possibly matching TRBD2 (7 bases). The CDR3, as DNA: TGTGCCAGTAGTATAAGGGAGGGGGGGGAGACCCAGTACTTC. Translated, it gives CASSIREGGETQYF.